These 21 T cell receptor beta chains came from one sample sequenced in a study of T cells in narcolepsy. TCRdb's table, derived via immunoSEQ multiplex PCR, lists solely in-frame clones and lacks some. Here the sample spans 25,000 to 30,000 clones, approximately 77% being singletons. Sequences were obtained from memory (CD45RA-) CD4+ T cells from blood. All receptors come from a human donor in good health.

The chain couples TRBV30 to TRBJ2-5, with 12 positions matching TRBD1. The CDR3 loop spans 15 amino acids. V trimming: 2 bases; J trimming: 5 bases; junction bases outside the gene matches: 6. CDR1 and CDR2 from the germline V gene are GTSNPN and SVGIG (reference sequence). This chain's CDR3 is CAWSTWDRGRETQYF. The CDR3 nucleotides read TGTGCCTGGAGTACTTGGGACAGGGGGCGGGAGACCCAGTACTTC.

In DNA, the CDR3 is TGCAGTGCAGAGAAGACGGACGAGCAGTACTTC. Protein sequence: CSAEKTDEQYF. The V call is TRBV20-1, the J call TRBJ2-7; D is uncertain. Germline V gene sequence: CDR1 DFQATT, CDR2 SNEGSKA (reference sequence). This CDR3 contains 11 residues. Trimming took 6 bases from V and 5 from J, leaving 11 bases between them.

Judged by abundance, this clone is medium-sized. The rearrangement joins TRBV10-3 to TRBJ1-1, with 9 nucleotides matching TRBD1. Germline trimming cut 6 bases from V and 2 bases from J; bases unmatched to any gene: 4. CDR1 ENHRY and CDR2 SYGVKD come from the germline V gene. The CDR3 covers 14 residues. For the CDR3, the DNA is TGTGCCATCAGCCAGGGACAGGGCAACACTGAAGCTTTCTTT. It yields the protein CAISQGQGNTEAFF.

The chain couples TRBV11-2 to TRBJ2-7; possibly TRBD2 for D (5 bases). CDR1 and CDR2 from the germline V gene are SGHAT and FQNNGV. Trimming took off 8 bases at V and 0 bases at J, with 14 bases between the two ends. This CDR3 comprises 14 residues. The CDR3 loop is CASGSLAFSYEQYF. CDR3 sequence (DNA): TGTGCCAGCGGATCGTTAGCGTTCTCCTACGAGCAGTACTTC.

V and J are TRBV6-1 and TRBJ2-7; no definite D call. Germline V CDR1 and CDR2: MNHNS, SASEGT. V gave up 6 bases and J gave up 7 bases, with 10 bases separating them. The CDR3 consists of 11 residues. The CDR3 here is CASRDGLEQYF. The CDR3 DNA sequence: TGTGCCAGCAGGGACGGTTTGGAGCAGTACTTC.

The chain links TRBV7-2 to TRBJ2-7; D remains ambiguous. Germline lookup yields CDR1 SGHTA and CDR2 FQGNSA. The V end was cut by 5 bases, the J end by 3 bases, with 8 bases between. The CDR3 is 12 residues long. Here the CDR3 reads CASSPDGYEQYF. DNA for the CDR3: TGTGCCAGCAGCCCCGACGGCTACGAGCAGTACTTC.

CDR3: CASSKVRGASPLHF. The CDR3 DNA follows: TGTGCCAGCAGTAAAGTTAGAGGCGCTTCACCCCTCCACTTT. This chain uses TRBV6-5 with TRBJ1-6; D is ambiguous. Germline V CDR1 and CDR2: MNHEY, SVGAGI. Trimming stripped 5 bases from V and 9 bases from J, with 14 bases between. CDR3 length: 14 amino acids.

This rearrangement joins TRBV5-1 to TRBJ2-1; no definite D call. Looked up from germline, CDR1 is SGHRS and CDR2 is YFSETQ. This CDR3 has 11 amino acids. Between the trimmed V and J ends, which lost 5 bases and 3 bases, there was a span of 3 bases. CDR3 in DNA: TGCGCCAGCAGGGACTACAATGAGCAGTTCTTC. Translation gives CASRDYNEQFF.

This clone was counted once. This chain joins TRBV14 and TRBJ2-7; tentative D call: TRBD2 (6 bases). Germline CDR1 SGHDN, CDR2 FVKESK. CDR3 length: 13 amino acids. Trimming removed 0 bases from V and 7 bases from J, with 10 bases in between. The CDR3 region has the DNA TGTGCCAGCAGCCAAGAGGAGGGGCGGGAGCAGTACTTC. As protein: CASSQEEGREQYF.

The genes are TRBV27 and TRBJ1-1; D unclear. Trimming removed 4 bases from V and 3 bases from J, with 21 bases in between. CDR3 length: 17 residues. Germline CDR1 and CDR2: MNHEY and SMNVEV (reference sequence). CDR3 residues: CASSSRGAGRDYTEAFF. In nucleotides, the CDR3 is TGTGCCAGCAGTTCCCGCGGCGCGGGGAGAGACTACACTGAAGCTTTCTTT.

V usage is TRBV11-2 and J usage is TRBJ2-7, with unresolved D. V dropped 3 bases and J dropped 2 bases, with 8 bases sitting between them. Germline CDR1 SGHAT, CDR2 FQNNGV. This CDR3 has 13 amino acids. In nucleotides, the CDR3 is TGTGCCAGCAGCTTTCGAAGAGCCTACGAGCAGTACTTC. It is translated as CASSFRRAYEQYF.

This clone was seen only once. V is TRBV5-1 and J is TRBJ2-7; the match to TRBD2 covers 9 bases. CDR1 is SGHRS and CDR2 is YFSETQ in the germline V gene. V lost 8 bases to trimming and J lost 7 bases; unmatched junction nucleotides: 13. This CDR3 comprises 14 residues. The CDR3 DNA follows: TGCGCCAGGGGGCGGACTAGCGCGCTGGAGGAGCAGTACTTC. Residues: CARGRTSALEEQYF.

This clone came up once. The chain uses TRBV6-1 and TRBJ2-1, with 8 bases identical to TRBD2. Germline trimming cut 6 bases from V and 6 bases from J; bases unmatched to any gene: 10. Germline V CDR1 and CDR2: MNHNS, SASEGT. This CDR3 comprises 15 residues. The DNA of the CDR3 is TGTGCCAGCAGAGCTTTGTTAGCGGGGCTCAATGAGCAGTTCTTC. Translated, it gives CASRALLAGLNEQFF.

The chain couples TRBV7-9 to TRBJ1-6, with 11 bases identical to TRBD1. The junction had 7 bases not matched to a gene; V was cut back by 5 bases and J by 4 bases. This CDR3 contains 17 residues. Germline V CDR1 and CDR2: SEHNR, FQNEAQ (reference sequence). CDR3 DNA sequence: TGTGCCAGCAGCATCTGGACAGGGGGCCGATATAATTCACCCCTCCACTTT. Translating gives CASSIWTGGRYNSPLHF.

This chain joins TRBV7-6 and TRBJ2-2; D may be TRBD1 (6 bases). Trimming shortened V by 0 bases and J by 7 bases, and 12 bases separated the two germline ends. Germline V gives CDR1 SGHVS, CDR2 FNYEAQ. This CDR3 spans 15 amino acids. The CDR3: CASSLAQGSGGELFF. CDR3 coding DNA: TGTGCCAGCAGCTTAGCTCAGGGGTCAGGCGGGGAGCTGTTTTTT.

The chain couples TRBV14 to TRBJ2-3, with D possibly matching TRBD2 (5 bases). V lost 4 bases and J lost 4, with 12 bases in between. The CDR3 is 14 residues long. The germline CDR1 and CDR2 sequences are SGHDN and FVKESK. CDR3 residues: CASSRRQEADTQYF. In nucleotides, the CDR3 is TGTGCCAGCAGCCGACGGCAGGAGGCAGATACGCAGTATTTT.

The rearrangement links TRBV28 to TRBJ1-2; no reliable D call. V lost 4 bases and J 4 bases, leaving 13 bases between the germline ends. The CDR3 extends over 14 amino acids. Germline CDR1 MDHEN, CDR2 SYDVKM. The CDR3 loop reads CASSSGKGGYGYTF. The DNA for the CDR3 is TGTGCCAGCAGTTCCGGGAAGGGAGGCTATGGCTACACCTTC.

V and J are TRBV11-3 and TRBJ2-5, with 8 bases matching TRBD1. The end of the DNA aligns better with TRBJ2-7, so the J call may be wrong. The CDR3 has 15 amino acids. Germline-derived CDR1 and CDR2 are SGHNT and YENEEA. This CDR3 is CASSFGTGGAYEQYF. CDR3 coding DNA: TGTGCCAGCAGCTTCGGAACAGGGGGTGCGTACGAGCAGTACTTC.

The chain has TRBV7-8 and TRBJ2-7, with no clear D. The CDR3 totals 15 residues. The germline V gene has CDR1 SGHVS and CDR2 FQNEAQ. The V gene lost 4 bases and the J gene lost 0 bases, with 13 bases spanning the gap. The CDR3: CASSSRTASSYEQYF. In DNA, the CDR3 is TGTGCCAGCAGCTCCCGGACGGCAAGCTCCTACGAGCAGTACTTC.

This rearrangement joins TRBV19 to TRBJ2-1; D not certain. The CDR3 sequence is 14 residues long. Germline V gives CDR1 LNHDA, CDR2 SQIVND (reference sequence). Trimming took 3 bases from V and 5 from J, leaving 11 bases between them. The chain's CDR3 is CASSISSRDNEQFF. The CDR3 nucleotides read TGTGCCAGTAGTATCAGCAGTCGGGACAATGAGCAGTTCTTC.

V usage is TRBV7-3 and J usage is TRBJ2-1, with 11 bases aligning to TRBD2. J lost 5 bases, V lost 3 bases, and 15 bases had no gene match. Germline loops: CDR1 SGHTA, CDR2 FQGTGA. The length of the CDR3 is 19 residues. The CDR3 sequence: CASSLGPFTSGRRDNEQFF. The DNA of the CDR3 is TGTGCCAGCAGCTTGGGGCCATTCACTAGCGGGAGAAGGGACAATGAGCAGTTCTTC. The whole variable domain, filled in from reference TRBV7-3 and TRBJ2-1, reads GAGVSQTPSNKVTEKGKYVELRCDPISGHTALYWYRQSLGQGPEFLIYFQGTGAADDSGLPNDRFFAVRPEGSVSTLKIQRTERGDSAVYLCASSLGPFTSGRRDNEQFFGPGTRLTVL.